The 17 T cell receptor beta chains below all came from one sample that was sequenced in a study of blood T cell repertoires in COVID-19. Repertoires were generated with immunoSEQ multiplex PCR, while TCRdb's copy carries only in-frame clones and drops some. This sample carries around 28,000 clones, 80% to 90% of them seen once, and the ten largest clones take under 30%. The material sequenced was peripheral blood. Receptors were obtained from an older man with acute or convalescent COVID-19.

The chain joins TRBV5-1 to TRBJ2-7; possibly TRBD2 for D (5 bases). V dropped 4 bases and J dropped 7 bases, with 27 bases sitting between them. Germline V gene data show CDR1 as SGHRS and CDR2 as YFSETQ. The CDR3 covers 17 residues. As DNA, the CDR3 is TGCGCCAGCAGCCCCCATCCTGTTGAAGAAAAAACGGGAGAGCAGTACTTC. This translates into CASSPHPVEEKTGEQYF.

Comment on this clone: Other DNA sequences in this specimen translate into the identical CDR3. The chain has TRBV2 and TRBJ1-2; D not certain. Trimming removed 7 bases at V and 1 base at J, with 4 bases between. Germline values: CDR1 SNHLY, CDR2 FYNNEI. The CDR3 is 11 amino acids. CDR3 residues: CASTVNYGYTF. The CDR3 bases are TGTGCCAGCACAGTTAACTATGGCTACACCTTC.

The chain uses TRBV4-2 and TRBJ1-1; 9 positions match TRBD1. The CDR3 contains 16 residues. Germline V CDR1 and CDR2: LGHNA, YNFKEQ. V lost 0 bases to trimming and J lost 5 bases; unmatched junction nucleotides: 7. CDR3: CASSQDRGTGKTEAFF. The CDR3 DNA follows: TGTGCCAGCAGCCAAGATCGTGGGACAGGGAAAACTGAAGCTTTCTTT.

This clone showed up just a few times. The V gene is TRBV5-1, the J gene TRBJ1-2; D is ambiguous. V was trimmed by 1 base and J by 3 bases, leaving 13 bases between them. Germline-derived CDR1 and CDR2 are SGHRS and YFSETQ. CDR3 length equals 15 residues. CDR3 amino acids: CASSLTPPRDYGYTF. Written as DNA, the CDR3 is TGCGCCAGCAGCTTGACACCTCCTCGGGACTATGGCTACACCTTC.

The chain recombines TRBV3-1 (or the pseudogene TRBV3-2) with TRBJ1-2; TRBD1 aligns across 11 bases. Germline V gene data show CDR1 as LGHDT and CDR2 as YNNKEL (reference sequence). V gave up 4 bases and J gave up 9 bases; unmatched junction bases: 10. The CDR3 has 15 residues. CDR3 region: CASSRPGQGVDSYTF. The CDR3 DNA follows: TGTGCCAGCAGCCGACCGGGACAGGGGGTCGATAGCTACACCTTC.

A single count supports this clone. This chain joins TRBV7-9 and TRBJ2-5; TRBD2 matches at 10 bases. Per the germline V gene, CDR1 is SEHNR and CDR2 is FQNEAQ (reference sequence). V lost 8 bases and J lost 4; bases outside the gene matches: 1. The CDR3 sequence is 12 residues long. CDR3 nucleotides: TGTGCCAGCCAGCGGGGGGGAGAGACCCAGTACTTC. Translated: CASQRGGETQYF.

This clone was found a few times. The chain carries TRBV30 and TRBJ1-6; D uncertain. The germline V and J ends were trimmed by 1 base and 10 bases, with 11 bases remaining between them. This CDR3 region has 13 residues. The V gene's germline CDR1 is GTSNPN and CDR2 SVGIG (reference sequence). CDR3 sequence: CAWSGGRDSPLHF. The CDR3 DNA reads TGTGCCTGGAGTGGCGGGAGAGACTCACCCCTCCACTTT.

This chain uses TRBV5-1 with TRBJ2-1; 8 bases are shared with TRBD2. Germline V CDR1 and CDR2: SGHRS, YFSETQ. V lost 0 bases and J lost 7; bases outside the gene matches: 6. This CDR3 spans 15 amino acids. CDR3 DNA: TGCGCCAGCAGCTTGGTCCCCGGGAGGGCGAATGAGCAGTTCTTC. Residues: CASSLVPGRANEQFF.

The rearrangement uses TRBV5-1 and TRBJ2-3; 9 bases align to TRBD2. The CDR3 covers 14 residues. J was trimmed by 9 bases and V by 3 bases; bases with no gene match: 8. Germline V CDR1 and CDR2: SGHRS, YFSETQ. CDR3 sequence: CASSSGVAGETQYF. The CDR3, as DNA: TGCGCCAGCAGCTCGGGGGTAGCGGGGGAAACGCAGTATTTT.

The CDR3 reads CASSIEAQQGQPQHF. The CDR3 DNA is TGTGCCAGTAGTATAGAGGCCCAGCAGGGCCAGCCCCAGCATTTT. This chain joins TRBV19 and TRBJ1-5, with a possible D match to TRBD1 (5 bases). The ends were cut back, 0 bases at V and 7 bases at J, with 13 bases in the middle. The CDR3 is 15 amino acids. Germline V gives CDR1 LNHDA, CDR2 SQIVND (reference sequence).

The V call is TRBV19, the J call TRBJ1-1; D is possibly TRBD1 (6 bases). V was trimmed by 1 base and J by 3 bases, leaving 18 bases between them. The length of the CDR3 is 17 residues. Looked up from germline, CDR1 is LNHDA and CDR2 is SQIVND (reference sequence). The CDR3 here is CASSIGRNRVVDTEAFF. DNA of the CDR3: TGTGCCAGTAGTATAGGCCGCAACAGGGTGGTGGACACTGAAGCTTTCTTT. Filled out from reference TRBV19 and TRBJ1-1, the complete variable domain reads DGGITQSPKYLFRKEGQNVTLSCEQNLNHDAMYWYRQDPGQGLRLIYYSQIVNDFQKGDIAEGYSVSREKKESFPLTVTSAQKNPTAFYLCASSIGRNRVVDTEAFFGQGTRLTVV.

The V call is TRBV5-1, the J call TRBJ2-3, with a possible D match to TRBD2 (5 bases). The CDR3 is made up of 15 amino acids. Per the germline V gene, CDR1 is SGHRS and CDR2 is YFSETQ. Trimming removed 2 bases from V and 2 bases from J, with 12 bases in between. The CDR3 is CASSFEGAYTDTQYF. The CDR3, as DNA: TGCGCCAGCAGCTTCGAGGGAGCTTACACAGATACGCAGTATTTT.

In this sample, this clone turned up a few times. V usage is TRBV30 and J usage is TRBJ2-3; D might be TRBD1 (6 bases). Germline V gene sequence: CDR1 GTSNPN, CDR2 SVGIG (reference sequence). The CDR3 is 13 amino acids. The V end was cut by 5 bases, the J end by 0 bases, with 9 bases between. This CDR3 is CAWDRSSTDTQYF. The CDR3 nucleotides read TGTGCCTGGGACAGGTCTAGCACAGATACGCAGTATTTT.

This clone was seen only once. The rearrangement uses TRBV6-5 and TRBJ1-2; possible D gene TRBD1, 5 bases. With 0 bases removed from V and 4 bases from J, the gap between germline ends came to 12 bases. The CDR3 spans 15 residues. Germline CDR1 reads MNHEY; CDR2 reads SVGAGI. The CDR3 region is CASSYSIPGGYGYTF. In DNA form, the CDR3 reads TGTGCCAGCAGTTACTCGATCCCGGGGGGCTATGGCTACACCTTC.

The chain links TRBV24-1 to TRBJ2-1; 11 bases map to TRBD2. The V gene's germline CDR1 is KGHDR and CDR2 SFDVKD. The CDR3 loop spans 19 amino acids. The V gene end was trimmed by 4 bases and the J gene end by 0 bases; junction bases not matched to a gene: 10. This CDR3 reads CATSDRTGTSGRSYNEQFF. The CDR3 nucleotides are TGTGCCACCAGTGACCGTACCGGGACTAGCGGACGCTCCTACAATGAGCAGTTCTTC.

The rearrangement joins TRBV23-1 to TRBJ1-5, with a possible D match to TRBD1 (5 bases). TRBV23-1 is an ORF; its function is uncertain. V shed 2 bases and J shed 6 bases, with 17 bases lying between them. The CDR3 extends over 16 amino acids. DNA for the CDR3: TGCGCCAGCAGTCAAAGGACTGGAGGGGCTTGTCAGCCCCAGCATTTT. Protein: CASSQRTGGACQPQHF.

The chain recombines TRBV19 with TRBJ2-2; maybe TRBD2 (6 bases). This CDR3 region has 14 residues. V was trimmed by 6 bases and J by 3 bases, leaving 11 bases between them. Germline V gives CDR1 LNHDA, CDR2 SQIVND (reference sequence). Written as DNA, the CDR3 is TGTGCCAGTAGCCTGGGACTTTACACCGGGGAGCTGTTTTTT. Its protein is CASSLGLYTGELFF.